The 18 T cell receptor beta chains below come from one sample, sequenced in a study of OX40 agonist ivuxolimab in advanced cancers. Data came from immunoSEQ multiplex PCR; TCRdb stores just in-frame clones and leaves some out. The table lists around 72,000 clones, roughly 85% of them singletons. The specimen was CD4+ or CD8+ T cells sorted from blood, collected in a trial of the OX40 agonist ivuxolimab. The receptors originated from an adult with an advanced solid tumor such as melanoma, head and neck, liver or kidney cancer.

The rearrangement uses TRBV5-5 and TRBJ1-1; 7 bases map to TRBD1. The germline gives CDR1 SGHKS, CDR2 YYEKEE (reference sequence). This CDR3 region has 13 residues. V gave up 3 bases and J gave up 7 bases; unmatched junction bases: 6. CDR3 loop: CASSSYRGYEAFF. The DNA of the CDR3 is TGTGCCAGCAGCTCCTACAGGGGTTATGAAGCTTTCTTT.

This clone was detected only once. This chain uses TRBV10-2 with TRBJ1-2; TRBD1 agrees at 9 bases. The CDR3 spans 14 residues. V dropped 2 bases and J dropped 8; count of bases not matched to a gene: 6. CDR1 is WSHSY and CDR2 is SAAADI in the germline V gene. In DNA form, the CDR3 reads TGCGCCAGCAGTGAGCTACAGGGGGCGAAAGGCTACACCTTC. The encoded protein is CASSELQGAKGYTF.

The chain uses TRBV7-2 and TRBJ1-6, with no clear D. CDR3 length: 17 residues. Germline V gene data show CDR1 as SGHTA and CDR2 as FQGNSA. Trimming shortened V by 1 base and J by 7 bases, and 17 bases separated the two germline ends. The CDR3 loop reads CASSLEYGRGVNSPLHF. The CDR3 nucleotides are TGTGCCAGCAGCTTAGAATACGGACGCGGGGTAAATTCACCCCTCCACTTT.

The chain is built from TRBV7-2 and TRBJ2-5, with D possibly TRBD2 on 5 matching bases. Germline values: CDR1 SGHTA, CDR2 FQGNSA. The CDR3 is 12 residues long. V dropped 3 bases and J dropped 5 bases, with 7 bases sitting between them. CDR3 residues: CASSLEAETQYF. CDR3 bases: TGTGCCAGCAGCTTGGAGGCGGAGACCCAGTACTTC.

The CDR3 spells CASRNRVSNQPQHF. In nucleotides, the CDR3 is TGTGCCAGCAGGAACAGGGTAAGCAATCAGCCCCAGCATTTT. V is TRBV6-1 and J is TRBJ1-5; possible D gene TRBD1, 6 bases. CDR1 and CDR2 from the germline V gene are MNHNS and SASEGT. This CDR3 has 14 residues. V was cut by 6 bases and J by 1 base, with 10 bases left in between.

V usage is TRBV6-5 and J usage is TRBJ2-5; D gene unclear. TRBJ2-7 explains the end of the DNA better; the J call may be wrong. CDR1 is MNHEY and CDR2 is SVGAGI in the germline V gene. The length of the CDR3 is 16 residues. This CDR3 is CASSYRLQAHPYEQYF. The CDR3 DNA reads TGTGCCAGCAGTTACCGGTTACAAGCGCATCCTTACGAGCAGTACTTC.

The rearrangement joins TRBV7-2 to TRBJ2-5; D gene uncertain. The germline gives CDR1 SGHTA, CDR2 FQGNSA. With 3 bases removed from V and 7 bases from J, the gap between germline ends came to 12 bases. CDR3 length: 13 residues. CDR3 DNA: TGTGCCAGCAGCTTGGCGCGTCTTGCGACCCAGTACTTC. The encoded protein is CASSLARLATQYF.

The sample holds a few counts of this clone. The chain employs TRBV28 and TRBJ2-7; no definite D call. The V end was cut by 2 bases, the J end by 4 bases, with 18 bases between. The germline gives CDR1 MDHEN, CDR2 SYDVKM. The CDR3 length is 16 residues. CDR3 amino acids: CASSLPDPTDIYEQYF. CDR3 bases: TGTGCCAGCAGTTTACCCGACCCTACCGATATATACGAGCAGTACTTC.

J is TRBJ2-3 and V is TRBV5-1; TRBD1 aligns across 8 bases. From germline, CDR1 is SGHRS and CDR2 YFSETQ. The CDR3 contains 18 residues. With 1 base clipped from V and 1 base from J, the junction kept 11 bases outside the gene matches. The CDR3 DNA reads TGCGCCAGCAGCTTGTATCAGGGGGCTCTCCCTCGCACAGATACGCAGTATTTT. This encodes CASSLYQGALPRTDTQYF.

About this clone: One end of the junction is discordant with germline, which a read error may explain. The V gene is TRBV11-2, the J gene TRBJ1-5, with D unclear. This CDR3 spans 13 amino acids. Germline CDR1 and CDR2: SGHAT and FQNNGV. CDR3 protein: CAGSLDLGAPQHF. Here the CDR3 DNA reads TGTGCCGGCAGCTTAGATTTGGGAGCGCCCCAGCATTTT.

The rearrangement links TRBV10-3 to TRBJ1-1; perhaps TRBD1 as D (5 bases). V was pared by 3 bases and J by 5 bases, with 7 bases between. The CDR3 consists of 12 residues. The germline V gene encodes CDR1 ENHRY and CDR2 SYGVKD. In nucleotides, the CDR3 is TGTGCCATCAGTGACAGGGAGACTGAAGCTTTCTTT. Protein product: CAISDRETEAFF.

CDR3 in amino acids: CASKGQSYEQYF. DNA of the CDR3: TGTGCCAGCAAGGGACAATCCTACGAGCAGTACTTC. The V gene is TRBV11-3, the J gene TRBJ2-7; a weak D match, TRBD1 (6 bases). V was cut by 7 bases and J by 1 base, with 8 bases left in between. From germline, CDR1 is SGHNT and CDR2 YENEEA. The CDR3 length is 12 residues.

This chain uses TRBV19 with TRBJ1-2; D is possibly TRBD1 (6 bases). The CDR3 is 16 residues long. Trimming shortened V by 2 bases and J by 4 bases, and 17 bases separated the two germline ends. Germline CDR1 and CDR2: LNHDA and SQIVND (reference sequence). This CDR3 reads CASSIRGEGSTYGYTF. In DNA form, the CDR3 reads TGTGCCAGTAGTATAAGGGGGGAAGGGTCGACCTATGGCTACACCTTC. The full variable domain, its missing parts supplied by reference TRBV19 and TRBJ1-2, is DGGITQSPKYLFRKEGQNVTLSCEQNLNHDAMYWYRQDPGQGLRLIYYSQIVNDFQKGDIAEGYSVSREKKESFPLTVTSAQKNPTAFYLCASSIRGEGSTYGYTFGSGTRLTVV.

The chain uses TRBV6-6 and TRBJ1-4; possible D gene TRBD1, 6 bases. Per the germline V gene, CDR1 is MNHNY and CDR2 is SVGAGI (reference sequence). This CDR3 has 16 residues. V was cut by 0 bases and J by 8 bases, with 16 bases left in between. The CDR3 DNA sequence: TGTGCCAGCAGTTACTCGATGCAGGGGTCGGGCGAAAAACTGTTTTTT. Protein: CASSYSMQGSGEKLFF.

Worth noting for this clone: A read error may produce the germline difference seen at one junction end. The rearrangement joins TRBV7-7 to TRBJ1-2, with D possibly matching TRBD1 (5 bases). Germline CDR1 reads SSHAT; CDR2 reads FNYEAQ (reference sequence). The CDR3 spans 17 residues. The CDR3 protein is CASSLVQGRNVTYGYTF. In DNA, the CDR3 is TGTGCTAGCAGCTTAGTTCAGGGTAGGAATGTAACCTATGGCTACACCTTC.

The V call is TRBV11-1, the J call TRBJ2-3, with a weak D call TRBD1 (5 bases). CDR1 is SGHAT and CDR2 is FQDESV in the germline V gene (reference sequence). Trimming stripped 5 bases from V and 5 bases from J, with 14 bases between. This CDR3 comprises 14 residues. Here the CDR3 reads CASSLGPQGDTQYF. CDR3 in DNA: TGTGCCAGCAGCCTGGGGCCCCAAGGAGATACGCAGTATTTT.

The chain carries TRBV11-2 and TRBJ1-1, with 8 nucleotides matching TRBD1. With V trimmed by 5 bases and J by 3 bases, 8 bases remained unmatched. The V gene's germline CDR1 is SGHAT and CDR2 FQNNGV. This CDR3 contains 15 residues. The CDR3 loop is CASSHLYRGDTEAFF. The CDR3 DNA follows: TGTGCCAGCAGCCACCTTTACAGGGGGGACACTGAAGCTTTCTTT.

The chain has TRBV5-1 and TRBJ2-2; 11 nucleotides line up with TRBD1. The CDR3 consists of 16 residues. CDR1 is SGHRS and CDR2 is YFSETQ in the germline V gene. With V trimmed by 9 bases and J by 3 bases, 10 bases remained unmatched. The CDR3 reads CATGPPGQGDTGELFF. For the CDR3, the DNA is TGCGCCACCGGTCCCCCGGGACAGGGGGACACCGGGGAGCTGTTTTTT.